The clone carrying this T cell receptor (beta chain) was counted between two and nine times. Its target is unknown. This entry is derived from a study of beta chain features in type 1 diabetes. Study-wide findings and caveats: Type 1 diabetes patients showed a moderate but significant shortening of TCRB CDR3s in all four CD4+ subsets.

Germline V gene lookup returns CDR1 SGHVS and CDR2 FNYEAQ. V trimming: 5 bases; J trimming: 13 bases; junction bases outside the gene matches: 9. The CDR3 has 14 amino acids. Reverse transcribing all isolated RNA meant expressed TCRB transcripts were sequenced. Libraries were prepared by immunoSEQ multiplex PCR; TCRdb keeps only in-frame clonotypes and omits some of them. The data show 200,000 to 300,000 clones, approximately 10% seen once. This sequence originates from a man under 40 with type 1 diabetes. The V call is TRBV7-6, the J call TRBJ2-5; TRBD2 matches 14 bases. Sequencing used naive CD4+ T cells from blood. The CDR3 sequence: CASSPGTSGGSAYF. The CDR3 region has the DNA TGTGCCAGCAGCCCAGGGACTAGCGGGGGTTCAGCGTACTTC.